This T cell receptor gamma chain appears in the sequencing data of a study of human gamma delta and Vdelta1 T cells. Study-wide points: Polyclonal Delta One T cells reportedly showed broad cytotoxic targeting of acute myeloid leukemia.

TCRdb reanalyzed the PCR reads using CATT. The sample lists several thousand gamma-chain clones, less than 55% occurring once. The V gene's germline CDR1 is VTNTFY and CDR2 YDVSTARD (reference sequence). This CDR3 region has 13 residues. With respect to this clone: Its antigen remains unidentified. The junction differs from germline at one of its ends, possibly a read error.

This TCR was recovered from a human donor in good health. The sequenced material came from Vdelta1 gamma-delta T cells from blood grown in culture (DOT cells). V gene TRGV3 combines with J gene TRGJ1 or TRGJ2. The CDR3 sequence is CANWDGLYYKKLF. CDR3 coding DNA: TGTGCCAACTGGGACGGACTCTATTATAAGAAACTCTTT.